The 27 T cell receptor beta chains below come from one sample, sequenced in a study of cytomegalovirus exposure and HLA in healthy donors. Researchers ran the PCR with 60 Vbeta and 13 Jbeta primers. The method was immunoSEQ multiplex PCR; TCRdb's version includes in-frame clones alone and lacks a portion of them. The sample gives around 130,000 clones, around 75% of which show up once; around 3.2% is in the top ten. Sequenced: PBMCs. These receptors originate from a man under 40 in good health and CMV-seronegative.

The rearrangement links TRBV25-1 to TRBJ2-1; a possible D gene is TRBD1 (6 bases). The V gene lost 4 bases and the J gene lost 6 bases, with 16 bases spanning the gap. This CDR3 has 15 residues. The V gene's germline CDR1 is MGHDK and CDR2 SYGVNS. The CDR3 sequence: CASSGGTPWGNEQFF. CDR3 sequence (DNA): TGTGCCAGCAGTGGAGGGACACCATGGGGCAATGAGCAGTTCTTC.

Only one count was recorded for this clone. The chain is built from TRBV15 and TRBJ1-1; D uncertain. In germline, CDR1 is LNHNV, CDR2 YYDKDF (reference sequence). V lost 0 bases, J lost 7 bases, and 12 bases lay in between. The CDR3 covers 14 residues. The CDR3 here is CATSRDREAREAFF. Written as DNA, the CDR3 is TGTGCCACCAGCAGAGATAGGGAGGCCCGTGAAGCTTTCTTT.

This clone was detected only a few times. The V and J genes are TRBV10-3 and TRBJ2-2, with 8 bases fitting TRBD1. Germline CDR1 reads ENHRY; CDR2 reads SYGVKD. This CDR3 has 14 residues. J was trimmed by 3 bases and V by 7 bases; bases with no gene match: 4. The CDR3 spells CAIKPGGDTGELFF. CDR3 in DNA: TGTGCCATCAAGCCAGGGGGCGACACCGGGGAGCTGTTTTTT.

This chain connects TRBV6-5 to TRBJ1-1; a possible D gene is TRBD1 (5 bases). Germline V gene lookup returns CDR1 MNHEY and CDR2 SVGAGI. The CDR3 has 15 amino acids. Trimming cost V 0 bases and J 4 bases, with 12 bases left between them. CDR3 sequence (DNA): TGTGCCAGCAGTTACTCAGGGGAAGCGGGCACTGAAGCTTTCTTT. Protein product: CASSYSGEAGTEAFF.

The chain employs TRBV6-6 and TRBJ1-1, with 7 bases that match TRBD1. The trim removed 7 bases at V and 5 bases at J, leaving 10 bases unmatched. Looked up from germline, CDR1 is MNHNY and CDR2 is SVGAGI (reference sequence). This CDR3 has 14 residues. The chain's CDR3 is CASTSPGGLTEAFF. In DNA form, the CDR3 reads TGTGCCAGCACTAGCCCAGGGGGGCTTACTGAAGCTTTCTTT.

V is TRBV9 and J is TRBJ1-3; D gene ambiguous. V lost 6 bases and J 4 bases, leaving 8 bases between the germline ends. From germline, CDR1 is SGDLS and CDR2 YYNGEE. The CDR3 runs to 12 residues. Here the CDR3 reads CASTDTGNTIYF. CDR3 DNA: TGTGCCAGCACAGATACCGGAAACACCATATATTTT. Full variable domain (missing parts from reference TRBV9 and TRBJ1-3): DSGVTQTPKHLITATGQRVTLRCSPRSGDLSVYWYQQSLDQGLQFLIQYYNGEERAKGNILERFSAQQFPDLHSELNLSSLELGDSALYFCASTDTGNTIYFGEGSWLTVV.

The chain employs TRBV7-9 and TRBJ2-5, with D perhaps TRBD2 (6 bases). This CDR3 is 15 amino acids long. Trimming removed 0 bases from V and 5 bases from J, with 13 bases in between. Germline V CDR1 and CDR2: SEHNR, FQNEAQ (reference sequence). CDR3 in DNA: TGTGCCAGCAGCTTAGCGGGGTCGGGGAGGGAGACCCAGTACTTC. Translated, it gives CASSLAGSGRETQYF.

In this sample, this clone turned up once. V is TRBV6-5 and J is TRBJ1-1; 7 positions agree with TRBD1. V dropped 6 bases and J dropped 7; count of bases not matched to a gene: 5. The CDR3 spans 12 residues. Germline V gene lookup returns CDR1 MNHEY and CDR2 SVGAGI. The CDR3 DNA follows: TGTGCCAGCAGCAGGGACAGATTTGAAGCTTTCTTT. The encoded protein is CASSRDRFEAFF.

J is TRBJ1-4 and V is TRBV30; the D gene is possibly TRBD1 (6 bases). The CDR3 has 12 amino acids. The germline V gene has CDR1 GTSNPN and CDR2 SVGIG (reference sequence). Trimming cost V 4 bases and J 7 bases, with 10 bases left between them. DNA for the CDR3: TGTGCCTGGAAGGCAGGGGTTGAAAAACTGTTTTTT. This gives the protein CAWKAGVEKLFF.

The chain carries TRBV4-3 and TRBJ2-7, with TRBD2 matching over 8 bases. V shed 0 bases, J shed 0 bases, and the junction held 4 bases outside the gene matches. Germline V gives CDR1 LGHNA, CDR2 YSLEER. CDR3 size: 16 residues. CDR3 residues: CASSQDSGGGSYEQYF. Here the CDR3 DNA reads TGCGCCAGCAGCCAAGATTCGGGGGGGGGCTCCTACGAGCAGTACTTC.

CDR3 in amino acids: CASSIDHTGRWETQYF. Here the CDR3 DNA reads TGTGCCAGTAGTATAGATCACACAGGGCGTTGGGAGACCCAGTACTTC. The gene calls are TRBV19 and TRBJ2-5; weak D call: TRBD1 (6 bases). This CDR3 is 16 amino acids long. Trimming shortened V by 0 bases and J by 5 bases, and 16 bases separated the two germline ends. Germline CDR1 reads LNHDA; CDR2 reads SQIVND (reference sequence).

The V call is TRBV6-5, the J call TRBJ2-2; the D is unclear. V was clipped by 2 bases and J by 4 bases, with 5 bases between them. Germline V gene sequence: CDR1 MNHEY, CDR2 SVGAGI. CDR3 length equals 13 residues. The CDR3 protein is CASSYPSTGELFF. CDR3 bases: TGTGCCAGCAGTTACCCCTCCACCGGGGAGCTGTTTTTT.

The table lists this clone with a few counts. J is TRBJ2-7 and V is TRBV11-2, with D maybe TRBD2 (5 bases). CDR3 size: 13 residues. V was shortened by 7 bases and J by 3 bases, with 13 bases between the two germline ends. Germline V gene sequence: CDR1 SGHAT, CDR2 FQNNGV. In DNA, the CDR3 is TGTGCCAGCACCGGGGAAACCAACTACGAGCAGTACTTC. It specifies CASTGETNYEQYF.

This clone was detected a few times. The genes are TRBV5-1 and TRBJ2-5; D is possibly TRBD2 (5 bases). This CDR3 has 13 residues. Looked up from germline, CDR1 is SGHRS and CDR2 is YFSETQ. The V gene lost 2 bases and the J gene lost 5 bases, with 10 bases spanning the gap. CDR3 loop: CASSFGVGETQYF. The CDR3 DNA is TGCGCCAGCAGCTTCGGGGTCGGGGAGACCCAGTACTTC. The full variable domain, completed using reference TRBV5-1 and TRBJ2-5, is KAGVTQTPRYLIKTRGQQVTLSCSPISGHRSVSWYQQTPGQGLQFLFEYFSETQRNKGNFPGRFSGRQFSNSRSEMNVSTLELGDSALYLCASSFGVGETQYFGPGTRLLVL.

The chain is built from TRBV7-3 and TRBJ2-6; TRBD1 aligns across 9 bases. The trim removed 5 bases at V and 0 bases at J, leaving 8 bases unmatched. Germline CDR1 and CDR2: SGHTA and FQGTGA. The CDR3 contains 18 residues. The CDR3 bases are TGTGCCAGCAGCCGCCGACAGGGGGGCTTCTCTGGGGCCAACGTCCTGACTTTC. It is translated as CASSRRQGGFSGANVLTF.

The J gene is TRBJ2-5, the V gene TRBV7-8; 10 bases fit TRBD1. Germline CDR1 reads SGHVS; CDR2 reads FQNEAQ. CDR3 size: 17 residues. V gave up 1 base and J gave up 4 bases; unmatched junction bases: 9. CDR3 sequence: CASSLEDPRTGGETQYF. The CDR3 DNA reads TGTGCCAGCAGCTTAGAGGACCCCAGGACAGGGGGAGAGACCCAGTACTTC.

The rearrangement joins TRBV15 to TRBJ2-1; 8 bases line up with TRBD2. The CDR3 spans 17 residues. Unmatched junction bases numbered 7, after V lost 0 bases and J lost 3 bases. The germline V gene encodes CDR1 LNHNV and CDR2 YYDKDF (reference sequence). CDR3 loop: CATSRDPGLVSYNEQFF. CDR3 coding DNA: TGTGCCACCAGCAGAGATCCGGGACTAGTCAGCTACAATGAGCAGTTCTTC.

V usage is TRBV7-9 and J usage is TRBJ2-1; 15 bases are a match to TRBD2. The V gene end was trimmed by 5 bases and the J gene end by 9 bases; junction bases not matched to a gene: 8. The CDR3 has 16 amino acids. Germline CDR1 reads SEHNR; CDR2 reads FQNEAQ (reference sequence). This CDR3 reads CASSLGLAGGLGEQFF. Here the CDR3 DNA reads TGTGCCAGCAGCCTTGGACTAGCGGGGGGGCTTGGTGAGCAGTTCTTC.

The chain joins TRBV6-1 to TRBJ2-3; TRBD2 might be the D (6 bases). CDR3 length: 14 amino acids. Trimming took off 1 base at V and 7 bases at J, with 12 bases between the two ends. Germline V gene sequence: CDR1 MNHNS, CDR2 SASEGT. As DNA, the CDR3 is TGTGCCAGCAGTGAAGAAATTGGGGGGAATACGCAGTATTTT. This encodes CASSEEIGGNTQYF.

The chain couples TRBV5-1 to TRBJ2-5; 10 bases line up with TRBD1. With V trimmed by 3 bases and J by 6 bases, 8 bases remained unmatched. Germline-derived CDR1 and CDR2 are SGHRS and YFSETQ. This CDR3 is built from 15 residues. The CDR3 sequence: CASSYGQGGRKTQYF. In DNA form, the CDR3 reads TGCGCCAGCAGCTACGGACAGGGGGGGAGGAAGACCCAGTACTTC.

V and J are TRBV5-6 and TRBJ2-7, with D possibly TRBD1 on 5 matching bases. The V end lost 0 bases, the J end lost 4 bases, and 11 bases lay between the germline ends. The CDR3 covers 14 residues. The germline V gene has CDR1 SGHDT and CDR2 YYEEEE. CDR3 DNA sequence: TGTGCCAGCAGCTTGGTAGGGGTACCATACGAGCAGTACTTC. Its translation: CASSLVGVPYEQYF.

The chain recombines TRBV5-4 with TRBJ2-1; TRBD2 aligns across 10 bases. The CDR3 runs to 15 residues. CDR1 SGHNT and CDR2 YYREEE come from the germline V gene (reference sequence). V shed 2 bases, J shed 6 bases, and the junction held 5 bases outside the gene matches. The CDR3 reads CASSLQAGGRNEQFF. The DNA of the CDR3 is TGTGCCAGCAGCTTACAAGCGGGGGGGCGCAATGAGCAGTTCTTC.

V and J are TRBV7-3 and TRBJ2-3; 9 nucleotides align to TRBD2. Germline CDR1 is SGHTA and CDR2 is FQGTGA. The CDR3 extends over 15 amino acids. The V and J ends lost 5 bases and 0 bases, in that order; junction bases with no gene match: 3. This chain's CDR3 is CASSPLAGSTDTQYF. CDR3 bases: TGTGCCAGCAGCCCTCTAGCGGGGAGCACAGATACGCAGTATTTT.

The sample holds one count of this clone. The CDR3 sequence: CASSLGAGAYEQYF. CDR3 in DNA: TGTGCCAGCAGCTTGGGAGCGGGGGCCTACGAGCAGTACTTC. The genes are TRBV5-6 and TRBJ2-7; TRBD2 aligns across 8 bases. CDR3 length equals 14 residues. V lost 0 bases to trimming and J lost 2 bases; unmatched junction nucleotides: 1. From germline, CDR1 is SGHDT and CDR2 YYEEEE.

The CDR3 DNA follows: TGTGCCAGCAGCTTGACAAGCGACGCGACGTGGGATGAGCAGTTCTTC. Amino acids: CASSLTSDATWDEQFF. The chain carries TRBV5-5 and TRBJ2-1, with D unresolved. The CDR3 contains 16 residues. Trimming took 1 base from V and 8 from J, leaving 19 bases between them. Germline lookup yields CDR1 SGHKS and CDR2 YYEKEE (reference sequence).

The J gene is TRBJ1-1, the V gene TRBV4-1; no firm D call. Germline CDR1 and CDR2: MGHRA and YSYEKL. The CDR3 extends over 15 amino acids. With 0 bases removed from V and 7 bases from J, the gap between germline ends came to 15 bases. CDR3 loop: CASSQDPFLSGEAFF. The CDR3, as DNA: TGCGCCAGCAGCCAAGATCCTTTTTTGAGTGGTGAAGCTTTCTTT.

In its sample, this clone was seen many times. This chain joins TRBV27 and TRBJ2-1; D perhaps matches TRBD1 (5 bases). Germline CDR1 is MNHEY and CDR2 is SMNVEV (reference sequence). V was shortened by 5 bases and J by 6 bases, with 14 bases between the two germline ends. The CDR3 length is 14 residues. This CDR3 is CASSPTRDSNEQFF. The CDR3 nucleotides are TGTGCCAGCAGTCCAACACGAGACAGCAATGAGCAGTTCTTC.